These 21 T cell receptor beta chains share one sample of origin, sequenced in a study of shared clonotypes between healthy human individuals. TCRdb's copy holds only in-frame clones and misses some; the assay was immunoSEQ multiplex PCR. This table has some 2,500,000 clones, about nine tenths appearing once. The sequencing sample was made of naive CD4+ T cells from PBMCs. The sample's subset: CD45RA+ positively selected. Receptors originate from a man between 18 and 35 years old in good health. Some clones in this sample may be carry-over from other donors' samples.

CDR3 in DNA: TGTGCCAGCAGTCCGCAGGGGGGTAGGTCTTACGAGCAGTACTTC. The encoded protein is CASSPQGGRSYEQYF. V usage is TRBV28 and J usage is TRBJ2-7, with D perhaps matching TRBD1 (7 bases). Germline CDR1 and CDR2: MDHEN and SYDVKM. The CDR3 sequence is 15 residues long. V lost 5 bases to trimming and J lost 4 bases, with 18 bases between them.

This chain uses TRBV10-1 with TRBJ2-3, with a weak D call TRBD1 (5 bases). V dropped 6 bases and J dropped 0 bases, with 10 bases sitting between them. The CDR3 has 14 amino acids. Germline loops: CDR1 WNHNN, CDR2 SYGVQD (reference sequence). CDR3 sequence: CASRGVSSTDTQYF. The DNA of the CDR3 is TGCGCCAGCAGAGGGGTTTCAAGCACAGATACGCAGTATTTT.

This chain's CDR3 is CASSLALSSSGSPETQYF. The CDR3 region has the DNA TGCGCCAGCAGCTTGGCATTGAGCAGTAGCGGGAGCCCCGAGACCCAGTACTTC. J is TRBJ2-5 and V is TRBV5-1; 9 bases are a match to TRBD2. Trimming at V came to 0 bases and at J to 5 bases, leaving 14 bases not matched to a gene. This CDR3 contains 18 residues. Germline values: CDR1 SGHRS, CDR2 YFSETQ.

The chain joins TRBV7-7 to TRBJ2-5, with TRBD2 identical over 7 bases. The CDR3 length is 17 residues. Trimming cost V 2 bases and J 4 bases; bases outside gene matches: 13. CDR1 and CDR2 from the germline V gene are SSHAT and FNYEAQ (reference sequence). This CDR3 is CASSLYQRAGDGETQYF. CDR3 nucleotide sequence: TGTGCCAGCAGCTTATATCAGAGGGCGGGAGATGGAGAGACCCAGTACTTC.

In DNA form, the CDR3 reads TGTGCCAGCAGCGAAGTCTGGGTCTACAATGAGCAGTTCTTC. Translated, it gives CASSEVWVYNEQFF. The chain uses TRBV7-9 and TRBJ2-1, with D unresolved. The germline V gene encodes CDR1 SEHNR and CDR2 FQNEAQ (reference sequence). V gave up 5 bases and J gave up 3 bases, with 11 bases separating them. The CDR3 covers 14 residues.

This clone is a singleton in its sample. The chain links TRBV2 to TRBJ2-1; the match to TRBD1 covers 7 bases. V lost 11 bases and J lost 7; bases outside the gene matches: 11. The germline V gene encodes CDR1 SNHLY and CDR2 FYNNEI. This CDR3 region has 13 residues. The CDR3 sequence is CAARGPRRNEQFF. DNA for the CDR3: TGTGCCGCTAGGGGGCCCCGTCGGAATGAGCAGTTCTTC.

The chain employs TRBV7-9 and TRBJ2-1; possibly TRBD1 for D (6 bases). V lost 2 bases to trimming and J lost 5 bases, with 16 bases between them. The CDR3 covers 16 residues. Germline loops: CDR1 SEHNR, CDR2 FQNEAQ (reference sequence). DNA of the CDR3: TGTGCCAGCAGCTTAATGGGGCGGACAGACCACAATGAGCAGTTCTTC. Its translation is CASSLMGRTDHNEQFF. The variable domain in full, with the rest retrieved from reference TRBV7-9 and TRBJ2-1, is DTGVSQNPRHKITKRGQNVTFRCDPISEHNRLYWYRQTLGQGPEFLTYFQNEAQLEKSRLLSDRFSAERPKGSFSTLEIQRTEQGDSAMYLCASSLMGRTDHNEQFFGPGTRLTVL.

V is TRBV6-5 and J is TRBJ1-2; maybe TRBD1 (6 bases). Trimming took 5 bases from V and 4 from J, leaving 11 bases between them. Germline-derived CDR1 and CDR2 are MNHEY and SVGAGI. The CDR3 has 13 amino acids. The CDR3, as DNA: TGTGCCAGCAGTCCTCAGGGGCCCTATGGCTACACCTTC. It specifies CASSPQGPYGYTF.

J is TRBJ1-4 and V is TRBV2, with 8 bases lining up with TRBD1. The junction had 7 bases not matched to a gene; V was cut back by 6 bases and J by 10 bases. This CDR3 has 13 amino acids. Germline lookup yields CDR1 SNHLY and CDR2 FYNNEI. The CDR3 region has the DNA TGTGCCAGCAGACAGGGGGAATCTGGAAAACTGTTTTTT. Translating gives CASRQGESGKLFF.

CDR3 nucleotide sequence: TGTGCCAGCAGCCGAATAGGGCTCGCTAATGAAAAACTGTTTTTT. This gives the protein CASSRIGLANEKLFF. V and J are TRBV14 and TRBJ1-4; no firm D call. V lost 4 bases and J 3 bases, leaving 12 bases between the germline ends. This CDR3 comprises 15 residues. In germline, CDR1 is SGHDN, CDR2 FVKESK.

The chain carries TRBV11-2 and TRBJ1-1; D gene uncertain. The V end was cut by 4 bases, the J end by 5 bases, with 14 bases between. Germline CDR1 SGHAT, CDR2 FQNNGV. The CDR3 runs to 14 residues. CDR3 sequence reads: CASSSEGTGTEAFF. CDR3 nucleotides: TGTGCCAGCAGCTCCGAGGGCACTGGAACTGAAGCTTTCTTT. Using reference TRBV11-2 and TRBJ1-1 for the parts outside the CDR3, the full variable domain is EAGVAQSPRYKIIEKRQSVAFWCNPISGHATLYWYQQILGQGPKLLIQFQNNGVVDDSQLPKDRFSAERLKGVDSTLKIQPAKLEDSAVYLCASSSEGTGTEAFFGQGTRLTVV.

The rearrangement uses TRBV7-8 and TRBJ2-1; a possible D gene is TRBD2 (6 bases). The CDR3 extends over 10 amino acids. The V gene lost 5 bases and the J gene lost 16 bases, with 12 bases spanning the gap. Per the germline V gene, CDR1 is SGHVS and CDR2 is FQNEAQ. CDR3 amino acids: CASSGGVHFF. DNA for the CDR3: TGTGCCAGCAGCGGAGGGGTACATTTCTTC.

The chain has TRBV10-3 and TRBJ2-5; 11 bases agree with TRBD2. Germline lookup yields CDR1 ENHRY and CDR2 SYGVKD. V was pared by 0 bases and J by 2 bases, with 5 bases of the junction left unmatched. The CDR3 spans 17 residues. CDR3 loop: CAISESLAGGLQETQYF. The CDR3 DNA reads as TGTGCCATCAGTGAGTCCCTAGCGGGAGGTTTACAAGAGACCCAGTACTTC.

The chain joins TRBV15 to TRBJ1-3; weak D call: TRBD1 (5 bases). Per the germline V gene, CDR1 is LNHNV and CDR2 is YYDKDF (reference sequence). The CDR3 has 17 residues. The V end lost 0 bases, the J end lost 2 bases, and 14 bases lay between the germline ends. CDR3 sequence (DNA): TGTGCCACCAGCAGAGAGCGGCCAGGGACCACTGGAAACACCATATATTTT. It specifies CATSRERPGTTGNTIYF.

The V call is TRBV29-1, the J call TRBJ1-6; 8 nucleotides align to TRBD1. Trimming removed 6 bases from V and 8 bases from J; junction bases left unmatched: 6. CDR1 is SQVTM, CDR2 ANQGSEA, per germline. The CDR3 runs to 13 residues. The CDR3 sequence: CSVATGVDSPLHF. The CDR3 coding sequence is TGCAGCGTCGCGACAGGGGTGGATTCACCCCTCCACTTT.

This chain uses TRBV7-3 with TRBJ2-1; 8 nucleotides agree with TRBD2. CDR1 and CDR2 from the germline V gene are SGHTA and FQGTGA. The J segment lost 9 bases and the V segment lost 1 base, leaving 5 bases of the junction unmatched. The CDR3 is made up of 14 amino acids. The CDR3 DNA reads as TGTGCCAGCAGCTTAAATAGCGGGATTTTTGAGCAGTTCTTC. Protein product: CASSLNSGIFEQFF.

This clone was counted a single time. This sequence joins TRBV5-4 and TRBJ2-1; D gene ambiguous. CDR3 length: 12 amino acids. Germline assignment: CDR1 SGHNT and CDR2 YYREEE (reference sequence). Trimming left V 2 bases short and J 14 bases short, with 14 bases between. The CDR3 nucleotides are TGTGCCAGCAGCTTATGGGGTGATGAAAAGTTCTTC. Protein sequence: CASSLWGDEKFF. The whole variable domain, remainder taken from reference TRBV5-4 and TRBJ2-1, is ETGVTQSPTHLIKTRGQQVTLRCSSQSGHNTVSWYQQALGQGPQFIFQYYREEENGRGNFPPRFSGLQFPNYSSELNVNALELDDSALYLCASSLWGDEKFFGPGTRLTVL.

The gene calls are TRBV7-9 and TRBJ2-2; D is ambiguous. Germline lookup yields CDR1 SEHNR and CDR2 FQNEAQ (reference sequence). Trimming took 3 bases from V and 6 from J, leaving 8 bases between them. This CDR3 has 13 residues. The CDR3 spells CASSFRGPGELFF. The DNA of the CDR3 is TGTGCCAGCAGCTTTCGTGGCCCCGGGGAGCTGTTTTTT.

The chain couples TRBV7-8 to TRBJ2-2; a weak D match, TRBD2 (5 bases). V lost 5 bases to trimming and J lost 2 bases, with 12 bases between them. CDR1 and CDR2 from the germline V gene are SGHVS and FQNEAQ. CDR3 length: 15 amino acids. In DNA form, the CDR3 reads TGTGCCAGCAGCCCTCATCGGGGTAACACCGGGGAGCTGTTTTTT. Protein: CASSPHRGNTGELFF.

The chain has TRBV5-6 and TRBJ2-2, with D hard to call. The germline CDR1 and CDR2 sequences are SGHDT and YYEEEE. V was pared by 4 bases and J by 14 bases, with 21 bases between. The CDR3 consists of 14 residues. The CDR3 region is CASSVGQSQGDLFF. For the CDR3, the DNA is TGTGCCAGCAGCGTGGGCCAGTCCCAAGGAGATCTGTTTTTT.

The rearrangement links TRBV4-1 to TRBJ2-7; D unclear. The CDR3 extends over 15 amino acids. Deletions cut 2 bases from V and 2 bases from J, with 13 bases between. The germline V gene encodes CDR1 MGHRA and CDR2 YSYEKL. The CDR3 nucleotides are TGCGCCAGCAGCCAATTGGCCAGAGAGGCCTACGAGCAGTACTTC. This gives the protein CASSQLAREAYEQYF.